This T cell receptor beta chain was obtained from a study of shared clonotypes between healthy human individuals. Study information: Every donor yielded three CD4 naive, three CD4 memory, two CD8 naive and one CD8 memory plate.

Here immunoSEQ multiplex PCR was the method, and the copy in TCRdb shows in-frame clones only, minus some. Here the sample spans about 680,000 clones, 92% being singletons. CD45RO-negative, CCR7-positively selected cells formed the naive CD8 fraction, excluding terminally differentiated effector memory CD45RA+ cells. Regarding the study as a whole: Despite large depth, sorted-subset datasets appeared incompletely sequenced.

The CDR3 runs to 12 residues. Germline V CDR1 and CDR2: GTSNPN, SVGIG (reference sequence). V was cut by 1 base and J by 6 bases, with 7 bases left in between. Concerning this clone itself: Its antigen is currently unknown.

The source is a man aged 30 to 39 in good health. This chain joins TRBV30 and TRBJ2-1; D call uncertain. Material: naive CD8+ T cells sorted from blood. This CDR3 is CAWSESLNEQFF. CDR3 in DNA: TGTGCCTGGAGTGAAAGCCTCAATGAGCAGTTCTTC. Together with reference TRBV30 and TRBJ2-1, the CDR3 gives the full variable domain: SQTIHQWPATLVQPVGSPLSLECTVEGTSNPNLYWYRQAAGRGLQLLFYSVGIGQISSEVPQNLSASRPQDRQFILSSKKLLLSDSGFYLCAWSESLNEQFFGPGTRLTVL.